The entry below describes one T cell receptor beta chain. Its antigen is currently unknown. The CDR3 extends over 14 amino acids. V shed 4 bases and J 6 bases; nucleotides not matched to a gene: 10. CDR1 and CDR2 (germline): SGHRS, YFSETQ. Alongside a J-beta primer mix, a sample-barcoded 5' primer served in a second PCR lasting about 6 to 12 cycles. Each cDNA molecule received a tag from a template-switch adaptor that had 12 random nucleotides. TCRdb reprocessed the 5' RACE reads with MiXCR, giving one entry per CDR3 protein. The table has 1.5 million to 2 million distinct CDR3 sequences, 28% seen once; the top ten hold approximately 7.7%. This sample was taken from a study of blood T cells in healthy people across ages. Study-level points and caveats: Roughly linear age-related decline in beta diversity appeared, significant by age around 36.

Sequenced: blood. The TCR sequence derives from a woman aged 25-40 years in good health. The rearrangement links TRBV5-1 to TRBJ2-7, with 7 nucleotides matching TRBD1. The CDR3 coding sequence is TGCGCCAGCAGCATAGGACAGGAGCCCTGCGAGCAGTACTTC. Translated: CASSIGQEPCEQYF.